The entry below describes one TCR beta chain. Ipilimumab, 1 mg/kg, started 14 to 28 days after autologous transplant. The sample originates from a study of ipilimumab plus nivolumab after autologous stem cell transplantation. The CDR3 consists of 16 residues. V gave up 3 bases and J gave up 10 bases; unmatched junction bases: 9. Germline CDR1 is MNHNS and CDR2 is SASEGT. Using immunoSEQ multiplex PCR, the repertoire was profiled, and TCRdb retains in-frame clones only, with some absent. There are 20,000 to 25,000 clones in the sample; approximately 73% occur only once, and more than 20% lies in the top ten.

This chain joins TRBV6-1 and TRBJ2-3, with 14 bases fitting TRBD2. The receptor was isolated from a male donor with diffuse large B-cell lymphoma. The source was PBMCs, collected in a trial of ipilimumab plus nivolumab as post-transplant consolidation. In DNA form, the CDR3 reads TGTGCCAGCAGTGATCGGAGACTAGCGGGGGGGGAAGCGCAGTATTTT. It encodes CASSDRRLAGGEAQYF.